The 20 T cell receptor beta chains presented below share a single source sample, sequenced in a study of T cells in Graves' hyperthyroidism and ophthalmopathy. TCR beta CDR3 region amplification was performed from RNA transcripts. The study used the HTBI primer set for a first-round RT-PCR of the TCR CDR3. TCRdb called the multiplex PCR reads again in MiXCR, with one record for every CDR3 protein. The sample yields more than 350,000 distinct CDR3 sequences, approximately 14% seen once. Sequenced input: blood. All receptors derive from a woman aged 55-70 years with Graves' ophthalmopathy.

A single count supports this clonotype. This may stem from a read error, because a much larger clone lies one nucleotide away. In nucleotides, the CDR3 is TGTGCCTGGAGTGTCGGGACAGGGGGCGGGACAGGTACGCAGTATTTT. Protein sequence: CAWSVGTGGGTGTQYF. This chain links TRBV30 with TRBJ2-3; 12 bases are a match to TRBD1. Germline assignment: CDR1 GTSNPN and CDR2 SVGIG (reference sequence). The CDR3 is made up of 16 amino acids.

The gene calls are TRBV4-1 and TRBJ1-5, with a weak D call TRBD1 (6 bases). V was shortened by 0 bases and J by 2 bases, with 14 bases between the two germline ends. Per germline, CDR1 MGHRA and CDR2 YSYEKL. This CDR3 has 17 amino acids. The CDR3 DNA is TGCGCCAGCAGCCAAGACGGGGGCGGTGGGCGCAATCAGCCCCAGCATTTT. Its protein product is CASSQDGGGGRNQPQHF.

In this sample, this clonotype turned up many times. V gene TRBV20-1 combines with J gene TRBJ2-7; D might be TRBD1 or TRBD2, each matching 5 bases. The germline gives CDR1 DFQATT, CDR2 SNEGSKA (reference sequence). The CDR3 totals 13 residues. The CDR3: CSAWGRSSYEQYF. CDR3 in DNA: TGCAGCGCCTGGGGACGGAGCTCCTACGAGCAGTACTTC.

With regard to this clonotype: It may be a read error: a sequence one base away is much more abundant. This chain links TRBV29-1 with TRBJ2-5, with D possibly TRBD1 on 6 matching bases. CDR3 length equals 13 residues. Germline V gives CDR1 SQVTM, CDR2 ANQGSEA. CDR3 residues: CRVDLDRQETQYF. CDR3 nucleotides: TGCAGAGTTGACCTAGACAGGCAAGAGACCCAGTACTTC.

This clonotype came up many times. The chain recombines TRBV6-1 with TRBJ1-6, with 11 bases aligning to TRBD1. Germline V gives CDR1 MNHNS, CDR2 SASEGT. CDR3 length: 16 amino acids. The V and J ends lost 6 bases and 8 bases, in that order; junction bases with no gene match: 9. The CDR3, as DNA: TGTGCCAGCAGAACTCCGGGACAGGGGGTTCATTCACCCCTCCACTTT. It codes for CASRTPGQGVHSPLHF.

The chain combines TRBV5-1 with TRBJ2-3; 10 bases agree with TRBD2. This CDR3 is built from 15 residues. Germline loops: CDR1 SGHRS, CDR2 YFSETQ. The junction had 4 bases not matched to a gene; V was cut back by 3 bases and J by 3 bases. CDR3 coding DNA: TGCGCCAGCAGCTCACTAGCGGGGAATACAGATACGCAGTATTTT. It encodes CASSSLAGNTDTQYF.

This clonotype showed up just a few times. A much larger clonotype is one base distant, so this may be a read error. Here the CDR3 reads CNLRRTYNEQFF. CDR3 nucleotide sequence: TGCAATCTGCGGAGGACTTACAATGAGCAGTTCTTC. The chain recombines TRBV20-1 with TRBJ2-1; weak D call: TRBD2 (5 bases). The CDR3 has 12 amino acids. The germline V gene encodes CDR1 DFQATT and CDR2 SNEGSKA (reference sequence).

There are many counts of this clonotype. The chain carries TRBV7-9 and TRBJ2-1, with D unclear. Germline loops: CDR1 SEHNR, CDR2 FQNEAQ (reference sequence). The CDR3 contains 13 residues. Trimming pared 5 bases from V and 7 bases from J, leaving 12 bases between. The CDR3 loop is CASSPSGNNEQFF. As DNA, the CDR3 is TGTGCCAGCAGCCCCTCGGGCAATAATGAGCAGTTCTTC.

This clonotype showed up many times. The CDR3 region is CASSEGGTLNEKLFF. The CDR3 nucleotides read TGTGCCAGCAGCGAGGGAGGGACCCTGAATGAAAAACTGTTTTTT. The gene calls are TRBV9 and TRBJ1-4, with a weak D call TRBD1 (5 bases). V dropped 3 bases and J dropped 5 bases, with 14 bases sitting between them. Germline lookup yields CDR1 SGDLS and CDR2 YYNGEE. The CDR3 loop spans 15 amino acids.

CDR3 sequence (DNA): TGTGCCACCATTAGGCAGGACTACGAGCAGTACTTC. This codes for CATIRQDYEQYF. J is TRBJ2-7 and V is TRBV6-5; D not resolved. Deletions cut 10 bases from V and 3 bases from J, with 13 bases between. Germline CDR1 and CDR2: MNHEY and SVGAGI. The length of the CDR3 is 12 residues.

CDR3 sequence (DNA): TGTGCCAGCAGTTACTCGAGACTAGCGGGAGGCACAGATACGCAGTATTTT. Encoded protein: CASSYSRLAGGTDTQYF. V and J are TRBV6-5 and TRBJ2-3; TRBD2 matches 12 bases. CDR1 MNHEY and CDR2 SVGAGI come from the germline V gene. This CDR3 is 17 amino acids long. Trimming removed 0 bases from V and 1 base from J; junction bases left unmatched: 2.

This clonotype was recorded a few times. V usage is TRBV5-8 and J usage is TRBJ1-2, with a weak D call TRBD1 (6 bases). Germline lookup yields CDR1 SGHTS and CDR2 YDEGEE. This CDR3 is built from 14 residues. Trimming removed 0 bases from V and 6 bases from J, with 12 bases in between. The CDR3 is CASSLAGQRNGYTF. In DNA, the CDR3 is TGTGCCAGCAGCTTGGCCGGACAGAGAAATGGCTACACCTTC.

The sample holds many counts of this clonotype. The chain uses TRBV28 and TRBJ2-1; D possibly matches TRBD1 or TRBD2 (6 bases each). CDR1 MDHEN and CDR2 SYDVKM come from the germline V gene. The V end was cut by 6 bases, the J end by 3 bases, with 15 bases between. The CDR3 spans 15 residues. CDR3 sequence reads: CASSTPGGVYNEQFF. The CDR3 nucleotides read TGTGCCAGCAGCACCCCCGGGGGCGTCTACAATGAGCAGTTCTTC.

This clonotype was seen ten or more times. This chain connects TRBV6-1 to TRBJ2-3, with 8 bases matching TRBD2. From germline, CDR1 is MNHNS and CDR2 SASEGT. Trimming cost V 7 bases and J 4 bases; bases outside gene matches: 10. The CDR3 has 15 amino acids. Here the CDR3 reads CASTPWGSGADTQYF. CDR3 in DNA: TGTGCCAGCACCCCTTGGGGTAGCGGGGCAGATACGCAGTATTTT.

This clonotype showed up many times. The chain is built from TRBV30 and TRBJ1-5; D might be TRBD1 (6 bases). The CDR3 covers 15 residues. V was pared by 7 bases and J by 4 bases, with 20 bases between. CDR1 is GTSNPN and CDR2 is SVGIG in the germline V gene (reference sequence). The CDR3 DNA reads TGTGCCTATAGACAGGCCTACGGACCTAATCAGCCCCAGCATTTT. This encodes CAYRQAYGPNQPQHF.

This clonotype was detected a few times. The rearrangement joins TRBV6-2 or TRBV6-3 to TRBJ2-1; 11 bases agree with TRBD2. With V trimmed by 5 bases and J by 15 bases, 6 bases remained unmatched. CDR3 length: 12 amino acids. Germline V CDR1 and CDR2: MNHEY, SVGEGT. The CDR3 sequence: CASSLLAGGAFF. As DNA, the CDR3 is TGTGCCAGCAGTCTCCTAGCGGGAGGCGCGTTCTTC.

This clonotype was picked up many times. V is TRBV7-3 and J is TRBJ2-1; a weak D match, TRBD2 (5 bases). The V and J ends lost 3 bases and 5 bases respectively, with 17 bases between them. The germline V gene encodes CDR1 SGHTA and CDR2 FQGTGA. This CDR3 region has 16 residues. Written as DNA, the CDR3 is TGTGCCAGCAGCTTGTCATCCGCGGGTGTGAACAATGAGCAGTTCTTC. Translated: CASSLSSAGVNNEQFF.

The chain combines TRBV7-2 with TRBJ2-1, with a possible D match to TRBD2 (5 bases). V was shortened by 5 bases and J by 3 bases, with 14 bases between the two germline ends. This CDR3 is 15 amino acids long. Germline CDR1 and CDR2: SGHTA and FQGNSA. Here the CDR3 reads CASSPSGVVYNEQFF. CDR3 sequence (DNA): TGTGCCAGCAGCCCCAGCGGAGTCGTCTACAATGAGCAGTTCTTC.

The chain employs TRBV10-2 and TRBJ2-6; D tentatively reads TRBD1 or TRBD2 (5 bases each). Trimming left V 2 bases short and J 0 bases short, with 5 bases between. CDR3 length: 15 amino acids. CDR1 and CDR2 (germline): WSHSY, SAAADI. The CDR3 nucleotides are TGCGCCAGCAGTGAGGGGGGCTCTGGGGCCAACGTCCTGACTTTC. Translating gives CASSEGGSGANVLTF.

This clonotype was counted many times. This chain uses TRBV2 with TRBJ2-4; weak D call: TRBD1 (6 bases). This CDR3 region has 14 residues. The V end lost 3 bases, the J end lost 1 base, and 7 bases lay between the germline ends. Germline values: CDR1 SNHLY, CDR2 FYNNEI. DNA for the CDR3: TGTGCCAGCAGTGACGACAGGGCCAAAAACATTCAGTACTTC. Protein sequence: CASSDDRAKNIQYF.